These 13 T cell receptor beta chains were sequenced from one sample in a study of graft-versus-host responses after intestinal transplantation. The protocol was immunoSEQ multiplex PCR, while the TCRdb copy is restricted to in-frame clones and leaves out a portion. The top ten clones hold 7.2% of a sample with thousands of clones, 75% of them seen once. Time point in this sample: postoperative day 105 after intestinal transplantation (dayNNNN = postoperative day). Grafts had their tissue processed, releasing intraepithelial and lamina propria lymphocytes. The specimen was ileum tissue, collected 105 days after intestinal transplantation. The receptors were gathered from a human patient who received an intestinal transplant, so some T cells may come from the graft donor.

The J gene is TRBJ2-3, the V gene TRBV10-2, with TRBD2 matching 14 bases. This CDR3 has 16 amino acids. Per germline, CDR1 WSHSY and CDR2 SAAADI. Trimming cost V 11 bases and J 2 bases; bases outside gene matches: 9. CDR3 in DNA: TGCGCCGTCTTAGGGACTAGCGGGAGCCCCACAGATACGCAGTATTTT. It is translated as CAVLGTSGSPTDTQYF.

CDR3 sequence: CASSEGSGPLNTGELFF. The DNA of the CDR3 is TGTGCCAGCAGTGAAGGTTCCGGGCCCCTGAACACCGGGGAGCTGTTTTTT. This chain connects TRBV6-1 to TRBJ2-2; D gene ambiguous. The V end lost 1 base, the J end lost 1 base, and 13 bases lay between the germline ends. There are 17 residues in the CDR3. Germline V gene sequence: CDR1 MNHNS, CDR2 SASEGT.

This chain uses TRBV6-4 with TRBJ1-1; no clear D gene. The CDR3 is 11 amino acids. Germline V gene data show CDR1 as MRHNA and CDR2 as SNTAGT. V lost 5 bases to trimming and J lost 5 bases, with 6 bases between them. CDR3: CASSHRTEAFF. The DNA of the CDR3 is TGTGCCAGCAGTCACCGAACTGAAGCTTTCTTT.

This clone was seen a handful of times. This rearrangement joins TRBV2 to TRBJ2-3; 9 bases map to TRBD2. The CDR3 is 12 amino acids. The germline V gene has CDR1 SNHLY and CDR2 FYNNEI. Trimming at V came to 2 bases and at J to 12 bases, leaving 3 bases not matched to a gene. The chain's CDR3 is CASSESGRPQYF. CDR3 nucleotide sequence: TGTGCCAGCAGTGAAAGCGGGAGGCCTCAGTATTTT.

V gene TRBV11-2 combines with J gene TRBJ2-7, with 11 bases aligning to TRBD1. The V gene end was trimmed by 5 bases and the J gene end by 3 bases; junction bases not matched to a gene: 12. The CDR3 extends over 17 amino acids. In germline, CDR1 is SGHAT, CDR2 FQNNGV. The CDR3 loop reads CASSGDPRDRGIYEQYF. In DNA form, the CDR3 reads TGTGCCAGCAGCGGCGACCCCCGGGACAGGGGGATCTACGAGCAGTACTTC.

This chain uses TRBV11-2 with TRBJ2-1; possible D gene TRBD2, 6 bases. V shed 2 bases and J shed 1 base, with 15 bases lying between them. The CDR3 loop spans 17 amino acids. From germline, CDR1 is SGHAT and CDR2 FQNNGV. The CDR3 region has the DNA TGTGCCAGCAGCTTACCTACCGGGACTCGGTCCTACAATGAGCAGTTCTTC. Translating it yields CASSLPTGTRSYNEQFF.

The chain employs TRBV5-1 and TRBJ2-3; D is perhaps TRBD1 or TRBD2 (5 bases each). There are 19 residues in the CDR3. Trimming stripped 3 bases from V and 6 bases from J, with 29 bases between. CDR1 is SGHRS, CDR2 YFSETQ, per germline. CDR3 in amino acids: CASSWDQRGAPPRVDTQYF. The CDR3 bases are TGCGCCAGCAGCTGGGACCAACGGGGAGCCCCCCCACGCGTGGATACGCAGTATTTT.

This clone was counted only a few times. The CDR3 DNA sequence: TGTGCCAGCAGCGCGACCGACAGGCGTCGGGGAGAGCAGTACTTC. Translation gives CASSATDRRRGEQYF. V usage is TRBV7-9 and J usage is TRBJ2-7, with D tentatively TRBD1 (6 bases). The CDR3 contains 15 residues. Trimming removed 5 bases from V and 7 bases from J, with 21 bases in between. The germline CDR1 and CDR2 sequences are SEHNR and FQNEAQ (reference sequence). The whole variable domain, filled in from reference TRBV7-9 and TRBJ2-7, reads DTGVSQNPRHKITKRGQNVTFRCDPISEHNRLYWYRQTLGQGPEFLTYFQNEAQLEKSRLLSDRFSAERPKGSFSTLEIQRTEQGDSAMYLCASSATDRRRGEQYFGPGTRLTVT.

The genes are TRBV6-1 and TRBJ2-5; 9 bases match TRBD1. V was pared by 5 bases and J by 5 bases, with 6 bases of the junction left unmatched. The CDR3 has 14 amino acids. Germline V gives CDR1 MNHNS, CDR2 SASEGT. The CDR3 sequence is CASSTGTGWETQYF. CDR3 nucleotide sequence: TGTGCCAGCAGTACCGGGACAGGGTGGGAGACCCAGTACTTC.

The chain combines TRBV7-2 with TRBJ2-7; no clear D gene. The V end was cut by 4 bases, the J end by 1 base, with 8 bases between. Germline lookup yields CDR1 SGHTA and CDR2 FQGNSA. The CDR3 length is 13 residues. CDR3 DNA sequence: TGTGCCAGCAGCTCGCACCCATCCTACGAGCAGTACTTC. Amino acids: CASSSHPSYEQYF.

The rearrangement links TRBV27 to TRBJ1-3; D ambiguous. Trimming left V 5 bases short and J 1 base short, with 12 bases between. The CDR3 consists of 15 residues. CDR1 is MNHEY and CDR2 is SMNVEV in the germline V gene (reference sequence). As DNA, the CDR3 is TGTGCCAGCAGTCCTTCGAGGCTTTCTGGAAACACCATATATTTT. Protein sequence: CASSPSRLSGNTIYF.

This chain connects TRBV19 to TRBJ2-2; D possibly matches TRBD1 or TRBD2 (5 bases each). The CDR3 totals 12 residues. CDR1 LNHDA and CDR2 SQIVND come from the germline V gene (reference sequence). V shed 4 bases and J shed 6 bases, with 6 bases lying between them. The CDR3 here is CASSTGPGELFF. CDR3 DNA sequence: TGTGCCAGTAGTACGGGGCCCGGGGAGCTGTTTTTT.

This rearrangement joins TRBV6-5 to TRBJ2-7; 8 bases agree with TRBD1. CDR3 size: 13 residues. V dropped 0 bases and J dropped 7; count of bases not matched to a gene: 2. Germline CDR1 is MNHEY and CDR2 is SVGAGI. In nucleotides, the CDR3 is TGTGCCAGCAGTTACTCGAGGGACAGGGAGCAGTACTTC. Amino acids: CASSYSRDREQYF.